This passage covers 18 T cell receptor beta chains from one sample sequenced in a study of T cells in narcolepsy. Generated by immunoSEQ multiplex PCR, the TCRdb table keeps only in-frame clones and is missing some. Of fewer than 40,000 clones in the sample, approximately 84% were seen once. Sequencing was performed on CD45RA- memory CD4+ T cells from PBMCs. These receptors were obtained from a human donor with narcolepsy.

This chain connects TRBV30 to TRBJ1-6, with D perhaps matching TRBD1 (6 bases). The CDR3 runs 13 residues. Germline loops: CDR1 GTSNPN, CDR2 SVGIG (reference sequence). V was trimmed by 2 bases and J by 8 bases, leaving 10 bases between them. The DNA of the CDR3 is TGTGCCTGGAGTATGGGGGGCGATTCACCCCTCCACTTT. Translating it yields CAWSMGGDSPLHF.

The rearrangement joins TRBV6-6 to TRBJ2-5; 11 nucleotides match TRBD2. Unmatched junction bases numbered 6, after V lost 7 bases and J lost 5 bases. This CDR3 comprises 14 residues. CDR1 and CDR2 from the germline V gene are MNHNY and SVGAGI (reference sequence). Written as DNA, the CDR3 is TGTGCCAGCATTAGCGGGGGGGGATGGGAGACCCAGTACTTC. Translation: CASISGGGWETQYF.

The rearrangement joins TRBV7-8 to TRBJ2-5, with a weak D call TRBD2 (5 bases). This CDR3 spans 14 amino acids. CDR1 and CDR2 (germline): SGHVS, FQNEAQ. V lost 2 bases and J 5 bases, leaving 12 bases between the germline ends. CDR3 nucleotide sequence: TGTGCCAGCAGCTTAAAGCCGCGGGCGGAGACCCAGTACTTC. Its protein is CASSLKPRAETQYF.

Here the CDR3 DNA reads TGTGCCAGCAGCCCATCCGGGACAGGACACACCGGGGAGCTGTTTTTT. Protein sequence: CASSPSGTGHTGELFF. The V call is TRBV28, the J call TRBJ2-2, with TRBD1 matching over 8 bases. Germline-derived CDR1 and CDR2 are MDHEN and SYDVKM. This CDR3 comprises 16 residues. Trimming cost V 6 bases and J 3 bases; bases outside gene matches: 9.

The chain joins TRBV9 to TRBJ1-1, with a possible D match to TRBD1 (6 bases). The CDR3 has 12 residues. Trimming pared 3 bases from V and 10 bases from J, leaving 13 bases between. The germline gives CDR1 SGDLS, CDR2 YYNGEE. Here the CDR3 DNA reads TGTGCCAGCAGCGAACACAGGGCAGGAGCTTTCTTT. Translated: CASSEHRAGAFF.

The chain combines TRBV7-2 with TRBJ1-5; D not certain. From germline, CDR1 is SGHTA and CDR2 FQGNSA. Trimming cost V 5 bases and J 2 bases, with 13 bases left between them. The length of the CDR3 is 15 residues. CDR3 loop: CASSLRGGGNQPQHF. The CDR3 DNA follows: TGTGCCAGCAGCCTACGGGGAGGAGGCAATCAGCCCCAGCATTTT.

The rearrangement joins TRBV5-1 to TRBJ1-5; D is uncertain. The CDR3 covers 16 residues. V lost 3 bases, J lost 0 bases, and 13 bases lay in between. CDR1 SGHRS and CDR2 YFSETQ come from the germline V gene. The CDR3, as DNA: TGCGCCAGCAGCTGCCCCCTAAGACTTAGCAATCAGCCCCAGCATTTT. As protein: CASSCPLRLSNQPQHF.

The rearrangement links TRBV5-6 to TRBJ1-4; 9 nucleotides align to TRBD1. Losses at the gene ends were 7 bases for V and 8 bases for J; bases not matched to a gene: 9. The CDR3 is made up of 14 amino acids. The V gene's germline CDR1 is SGHDT and CDR2 YYEEEE. For the CDR3, the DNA is TGTGCCAGCGCGATCGGGACAGGGCTCGAAAAACTGTTTTTT. It encodes CASAIGTGLEKLFF.

The rearrangement joins TRBV30 to TRBJ1-1; TRBD1 aligns across 11 bases. V dropped 3 bases and J dropped 4; count of bases not matched to a gene: 13. The CDR3 has 17 amino acids. Germline V gene lookup returns CDR1 GTSNPN and CDR2 SVGIG (reference sequence). CDR3 sequence reads: CAWSQPGQGVRSTEAFF. DNA for the CDR3: TGTGCCTGGAGCCAACCGGGACAGGGGGTGCGTAGCACTGAAGCTTTCTTT.

The chain employs TRBV5-1 and TRBJ2-6; TRBD1 matches 8 bases. V shed 0 bases and J 4 bases; nucleotides not matched to a gene: 3. The germline V gene has CDR1 SGHRS and CDR2 YFSETQ. The CDR3 runs 16 residues. DNA for the CDR3: TGCGCCAGCAGCTTGGCAGGGGGCAGGGGGGCCAACGTCCTGACTTTC. This sequence encodes CASSLAGGRGANVLTF. Complete variable domain (other parts from reference TRBV5-1 and TRBJ2-6): KAGVTQTPRYLIKTRGQQVTLSCSPISGHRSVSWYQQTPGQGLQFLFEYFSETQRNKGNFPGRFSGRQFSNSRSEMNVSTLELGDSALYLCASSLAGGRGANVLTFGAGSRLTVL.

The gene calls are TRBV11-3 and TRBJ2-1; TRBD2 aligns across 7 bases. With V trimmed by 5 bases and J by 5 bases, 6 bases remained unmatched. CDR3 length equals 14 residues. Per germline, CDR1 SGHNT and CDR2 YENEEA. The CDR3 loop is CASSPSGAHNEQFF. CDR3 coding DNA: TGTGCCAGCAGCCCCAGCGGGGCACACAATGAGCAGTTCTTC.

CDR3 DNA: TGCGCCAGCAGTCAATGGAGACAGGGGTGTGCCCAACGAGGGAAGCATTTT. This codes for CASSQWRQGCAQRGKHF. The V gene is TRBV23-1, the J gene TRBJ1-5, with 8 nucleotides matching TRBD1. TRBV23-1 is given ORF status, its function remaining uncertain. The CDR3 sequence is 17 residues long. J gave up 14 bases and V 1 base, and 19 bases lay outside the gene matches.

This clone was counted a few times. Here the CDR3 reads CSVELGGRNTEAFF. For the CDR3, the DNA is TGCAGCGTTGAGCTAGGGGGCAGGAACACTGAAGCTTTCTTT. The chain employs TRBV29-1 and TRBJ1-1, with 7 bases identical to TRBD1. This CDR3 has 14 residues. Germline V lookup: CDR1 SQVTM, CDR2 ANQGSEA. V gave up 3 bases and J gave up 1 base; unmatched junction bases: 5.

The chain combines TRBV2 with TRBJ1-4, with 10 nucleotides matching TRBD1. The CDR3 consists of 15 residues. Germline V lookup: CDR1 SNHLY, CDR2 FYNNEI. Germline trimming cut 8 bases from V and 5 bases from J; bases unmatched to any gene: 8. The CDR3 reads CASRERQGANEKLFF. As DNA, the CDR3 is TGTGCCAGCCGAGAGAGACAGGGGGCGAATGAAAAACTGTTTTTT.

CDR3 in amino acids: CASSLTSDTQYF. The CDR3 nucleotides read TGTGCCAGCAGCTTAACCTCAGATACGCAGTATTTT. V is TRBV7-2 and J is TRBJ2-3; D remains ambiguous. Germline lookup yields CDR1 SGHTA and CDR2 FQGNSA. The CDR3 is 12 amino acids. Trimming cost V 2 bases and J 4 bases, with 4 bases left between them.

The chain links TRBV15 to TRBJ2-5; 8 bases are shared with TRBD1. The germline gives CDR1 LNHNV, CDR2 YYDKDF (reference sequence). The length of the CDR3 is 18 residues. V was pared by 0 bases and J by 5 bases, with 14 bases of the junction left unmatched. DNA for the CDR3: TGTGCCACCAGCAGAGAGAATCCCCCCCAGGGGGCTGAGGAGACCCAGTACTTC. This gives the protein CATSRENPPQGAEETQYF.

V is TRBV10-3 and J is TRBJ1-2; no reliable D call. There are 13 residues in the CDR3. CDR1 ENHRY and CDR2 SYGVKD come from the germline V gene. V was shortened by 2 bases and J by 5 bases, with 9 bases between the two germline ends. Here the CDR3 DNA reads TGTGCCATCAGTGAGAAAGAGGGTTATGGCTACACCTTC. Its protein product is CAISEKEGYGYTF.

J is TRBJ2-3 and V is TRBV4-2; D might be TRBD1 or TRBD2, each matching 6 bases. This CDR3 region has 16 residues. V lost 2 bases and J 3 bases, leaving 15 bases between the germline ends. Germline CDR1 reads LGHNA; CDR2 reads YNFKEQ. Here the CDR3 reads CASSQLLGGFTDTQYF. The CDR3 DNA reads as TGTGCCAGCAGCCAACTCCTAGGGGGGTTTACAGATACGCAGTATTTT.